This T cell receptor beta chain was observed in a study of metastatic and nonmetastatic thyroid tumors. In the study's own analysis: Variation in CDR3 across clinicopathological groups served as the basis for constructing a distant-metastasis classifier in papillary thyroid cancer. MiXCR re-clonotyped the PCR reads for TCRdb. Here the V and J calls rest on TCRdb's processing, not on the authors' analysis. The sample carries about 92,000 clones, 15% recorded once. Thyroid surgery was performed in patients who had received no treatment beforehand. V shed 4 bases and J shed 1 base, with 7 bases lying between them. Germline lookup yields CDR1 ENHRY and CDR2 SYGVKD. The CDR3 covers 14 residues. In this sample, this clone turned up many times.

This receptor was taken from a female donor with papillary thyroid cancer or a benign thyroid nodule (not recorded which). Some clones in this sample may be carry-over from other donors' samples. This chain joins TRBV10-3 and TRBJ2-2; D unresolved. The sample was blood. CDR3 sequence reads: CAISAVGNTGELFF. DNA for the CDR3: TGTGCCATCAGTGCGGTCGGGAACACCGGGGAGCTGTTTTTT.